The 5 T cell receptor beta chains presented below share a single source sample, sequenced in a study of blood T cells in healthy people across ages. A second PCR of 7 to 11 cycles used a sample-barcoded 5' primer and a J-beta primer mix. A single record per CDR3 protein comes from TCRdb applying MiXCR to the 5' RACE reads. The sample includes hundreds of thousands of distinct CDR3 sequences, approximately 30% of them seen just once. Material: blood. These receptor sequences come from a woman older than 75 in good health.

This clonotype turned up a few times. The gene calls are TRBV7-6 and TRBJ2-2, with TRBD1 matching 10 bases. CDR1 is SGHVS and CDR2 is FNYEAQ in the germline V gene. Trimming cost V 2 bases and J 13 bases; bases outside gene matches: 16. This CDR3 has 17 amino acids. CDR3 loop: CASSLIPPETGGAGLFF. The CDR3 bases are TGTGCCAGCAGCTTAATCCCCCCCGAGACAGGGGGCGCGGGGCTGTTTTTT.

This clonotype was seen at least ten times. The rearrangement uses TRBV7-6 and TRBJ2-3; 8 bases fit TRBD1. The CDR3 contains 16 residues. Germline V gives CDR1 SGHVS, CDR2 FNYEAQ. V shed 3 bases and J 2 bases; nucleotides not matched to a gene: 7. CDR3 coding DNA: TGTGCCAGCAGCTTCCAGGACAGGGTGGTCACAGATACGCAGTATTTT. Its protein is CASSFQDRVVTDTQYF. Complete variable domain (other parts from reference TRBV7-6 and TRBJ2-3): GAGVSQSPRYKVTKRGQDVALRCDPISGHVSLYWYRQALGQGPEFLTYFNYEAQQDKSGLPNDRFSAERPEGSISTLTIQRTEQRDSAMYRCASSFQDRVVTDTQYFGPGTRLTVL.

Comments on this clonotype: One end of the junction is discordant with germline, which a read error may explain. The rearrangement uses TRBV6-2 or TRBV6-3 and TRBJ1-2; D call uncertain. Germline values: CDR1 MNHEY, CDR2 SVGEGT. The CDR3 runs to 14 residues. CDR3 region: CASRYSTSNYGYTF. For the CDR3, the DNA is TGTGCCAGCAGGTACTCGACATCTAACTATGGCTACACCTTC.

Comment on this clonotype: A read error may account for a junction end that differs from germline. V and J are TRBV18 and TRBJ2-3; D ambiguous. The CDR3 length is 14 residues. Germline V gene sequence: CDR1 KGHSH, CDR2 LQKENI. The CDR3 loop is CASSPRGEKDTRYF. In DNA form, the CDR3 reads TGTGCCAGCTCACCACGTGGAGAAAAAGATACGCGGTATTTT.

This clonotype has a count of ten or more. This chain joins TRBV20-1 and TRBJ2-7; tentatively, D is TRBD2 (5 bases). The CDR3 runs 15 residues. Trimming removed 3 bases from V and 2 bases from J, with 17 bases in between. Germline assignment: CDR1 DFQATT and CDR2 SNEGSKA (reference sequence). The chain's CDR3 is CSASPRASGAYEQYF. For the CDR3, the DNA is TGCAGTGCTAGTCCTAGGGCGTCCGGGGCCTACGAGCAGTACTTC.